This record looks at one T cell receptor beta chain sequence and its context. Its antigen is not identified. The source of the sample is a study of cytomegalovirus exposure and HLA in healthy donors. Study findings and constraints: Rare sequences made up most TCRs, while some public TCRs were found in many donors.

The germline V and J ends were trimmed by 7 bases and 0 bases, with 14 bases remaining between them. CDR1 is SGHDT and CDR2 is YYEEEE in the germline V gene. This CDR3 contains 16 residues. The PCR ran on 60 Vbeta and 13 Jbeta primers. Sequencing used immunoSEQ multiplex PCR; TCRdb keeps in-frame clones, though not all of them. Counted here are fewer than 200,000 clones, 80% to 90% occurring once; the ten biggest clones make up about 2.4%. Sequenced: PBMCs. The chain has TRBV5-6 and TRBJ2-6; the D gene is possibly TRBD1 (5 bases). This clonotype originated in a man under 40 in good health and CMV-seropositive. In nucleotides, the CDR3 is TGTGCCAGCGGGGATAGGGGTAGCTCTGGGGCCAACGTCCTGACTTTC. It translates to CASGDRGSSGANVLTF. Using reference TRBV5-6 and TRBJ2-6 for the parts outside the CDR3, the full variable domain is DAGVTQSPTHLIKTRGQQVTLRCSPKSGHDTVSWYQQALGQGPQFIFQYYEEEERQRGNFPDRFSGHQFPNYSSELNVNALLLGDSALYLCASGDRGSSGANVLTFGAGSRLTVL.